This T cell receptor beta chain was found in a study of cytomegalovirus exposure and HLA in healthy donors. The data were produced by immunoSEQ multiplex PCR, yet TCRdb's version contains in-frame clones alone and is incomplete. The sample contains approximately 270,000 clones, roughly 85% of which appear only once. The origin of this receptor is a woman aged 18-29 years in good health and CMV-seronegative. Specimen: PBMCs.

CDR3 in DNA: TGTGCCAGCAGCTTCCGGGACAGTAGCTCTGGAAACACCATATATTTT. The encoded protein is CASSFRDSSSGNTIYF. V usage is TRBV7-2 and J usage is TRBJ1-3; 7 bases line up with TRBD1. This CDR3 has 16 residues. Looked up from germline, CDR1 is SGHTA and CDR2 is FQGNSA. Unmatched junction bases numbered 5, after V lost 3 bases and J lost 0 bases. The full variable domain, completed using reference TRBV7-2 and TRBJ1-3, is GAGVSQSPSNKVTEKGKDVELRCDPISGHTALYWYRQSLGQGLEFLIYFQGNSAPDKSGLPSDRFSAERTGGSVSTLTIQRTQQEDSAVYLCASSFRDSSSGNTIYFGEGSWLTVV.